A selection of T cell receptor beta chains follows, all from one sample in a study of control samples from healthy donors and cancer patients. Libraries were prepared by immunoSEQ multiplex PCR; TCRdb keeps only in-frame clonotypes and omits some of them. The sample lists about 120,000 clones, 70% to 90% occurring once. The sequenced material came from blood. The receptor source for this set is an older woman in good health. CDR3s include the opening cysteine and the closing phenylalanine or tryptophan. Each record gives: D gene, J gene, clone size, V gene, CDR3 DNA, CDR3 protein. D genes are given only for firm matches. The size of a clone is reported for some rows only, either as once, few or many, or as a class for expanded clones.

>NA|TRBJ1-6|NA|TRBV19
TGTGCCAGTAGTCTCCAACCCCGGGCCCCCGGCTCCTATAATTCACCCCTCCACTTT
CASSLQPRAPGSYNSPLHF
>NA|TRBJ1-1|once|TRBV11-2
TGTGCCAGCAGCTTAGGAGGGAGGGACACTGAAGCTTTCTTT
CASSLGGRDTEAFF
>TRBD1|TRBJ1-5|NA|TRBV5-3
TGTGCCAGAAGCACCTACCGGGACAGGGGGGGTTATAGCAATCAGCCCCAGCATTTT
CARSTYRDRGGYSNQPQHF
>NA|TRBJ1-3|NA|TRBV3-1/TRBV3-2
TGTGCCAGCAGCCAAGACTGGAAGGGGGTCCGCTCTGGAAACACCATATATTTT
CASSQDWKGVRSGNTIYF
>NA|TRBJ1-1|NA|TRBV6-5
TGTGCCAGCAGTTACTCAGGTGGTGGCACTGAAGCTTTCTTT
CASSYSGGGTEAFF
>NA|TRBJ1-6|NA|TRBV5-1
TGCGCCAGCAGCTTGGGGGGACCCCAGGAGTCACCCCTCCACTTT
CASSLGGPQESPLHF
>NA|TRBJ2-1|NA|TRBV2
TGTGCCAGCAGGGGCATCCACAATGAGCAGTTCTTC
CASRGIHNEQFF
>TRBD2|TRBJ2-5|NA|TRBV10-3
TGTGCCATCAGTTCGGGACTAGCGGGGGGGGAAGAGACCCAGTACTTC
CAISSGLAGGEETQYF
>NA|TRBJ1-1|NA|TRBV5-1
TGCGCCAGCAGCTTGGTAGATATGAACACTGAAGCTTTCTTT
CASSLVDMNTEAFF
>NA|TRBJ1-3|few|TRBV6-2/TRBV6-3
TGTGCCAGCAGTTACTGGACAGCCTCTGGAAACACCATATATTTT
CASSYWTASGNTIYF
>NA|TRBJ1-1|NA|TRBV3-1/TRBV3-2
TGTGCCAGCAGGCAAGCCGCCGGGGACTCCACTGAAGCTTTCTTT
CASRQAAGDSTEAFF
>NA|TRBJ2-3|NA|TRBV7-2
TGTGCCAGCAAACTCGGGCAGGGCACAGATACGCAGTATTTT
CASKLGQGTDTQYF
>TRBD1|TRBJ2-3|NA|TRBV27
TGTGCCAGCGGGAGACAGGGCACGCAGTATTTT
CASGRQGTQYF
>NA|TRBJ2-2|NA|TRBV5-4
TGTGCCAGCAGCGATTTCAGGACCGGGGAGCTGTTTTTT
CASSDFRTGELFF
>NA|TRBJ1-3|NA|TRBV18
TGTGCCAGCTCACCGGCAGGAGTCTCTGGAAACACCATATATTTT
CASSPAGVSGNTIYF
>NA|TRBJ2-1|NA|TRBV12-3/TRBV12-4
TGTGCCAGCAGTTTGATCACGGCGGGGGAGCAGTTCTTC
CASSLITAGEQFF
>NA|TRBJ2-2|NA|TRBV29-1
TGCAGCGTTGAAGAGAACACCGGGGAGCTGTTTTTT
CSVEENTGELFF